The next 4 T cell receptor beta chains were all read from a single sample in a study of identical twins. TCRdb recomputed calls from the 5' RACE reads with MiXCR, one row per CDR3 protein. The profile shows roughly 250,000 distinct CDR3 sequences, roughly 7% of them singletons. In addition, the sample was reused for a study of yellow fever vaccine responses in identical twins.

Input material: memory (CD45RO+) T cells sorted from blood. These receptors were obtained from a woman aged 18-29 years in good health.

The sample holds many counts of this clonotype. The chain carries TRBV5-1 and TRBJ2-7; tentatively, D is TRBD1 or TRBD2 (5 bases each). The V and J ends lost 7 bases and 0 bases respectively, with 8 bases between them. Per germline, CDR1 SGHRS and CDR2 YFSETQ. The CDR3 is 12 residues long. DNA for the CDR3: TGCGCCAGCGGGACGTCCTCCTACGAGCAGTACTTC. Its protein is CASGTSSYEQYF.

This clonotype was observed many times. The genes are TRBV2 and TRBJ2-3; 11 nucleotides agree with TRBD1. V was clipped by 0 bases and J by 6 bases; unmatched bases: 5. This CDR3 comprises 16 residues. CDR1 and CDR2 from the germline V gene are SNHLY and FYNNEI. In DNA form, the CDR3 reads TGTGCCAGCAGTGAAGCGGGGACAGGGGGAGGGGATACGCAGTATTTT. This sequence encodes CASSEAGTGGGDTQYF.

The sample holds a few counts of this clonotype. The gene calls are TRBV20-1 and TRBJ1-1; D is ambiguous. With 6 bases removed from V and 0 bases from J, the gap between germline ends came to 17 bases. CDR3 length: 15 residues. Germline V gene data show CDR1 as DFQATT and CDR2 as SNEGSKA (reference sequence). CDR3 bases: TGCAGTGCCAAGGAGGCCCGGGCCATGAACACTGAAGCTTTCTTT. Translated: CSAKEARAMNTEAFF.

This clonotype was detected only a few times. The chain recombines TRBV11-1 with TRBJ1-5; 7 bases are a match to TRBD1. The junction had 8 bases not matched to a gene; V was cut back by 5 bases and J by 4 bases. The CDR3 covers 15 residues. Germline CDR1 is SGHAT and CDR2 is FQDESV (reference sequence). Written as DNA, the CDR3 is TGTGCCAGCAGCGTAGGCACAGGGGTGAATCAGCCCCAGCATTTT. Amino acid sequence: CASSVGTGVNQPQHF.